These T cell receptor beta chains were read from a single sample in a study of blood T cell repertoires in COVID-19. This table comes from immunoSEQ multiplex PCR, and its TCRdb copy is limited to in-frame clones, with some not included. The sample has around 42,000 clones; 80% are singletons. The source material was peripheral blood. The receptors originated from an elderly man with active or convalescent COVID-19. CDR3s include the opening cysteine and the closing phenylalanine or tryptophan. The D gene is left open where the match is weak.

j_call: TRBJ2-2; v_call: TRBV5-5; d_call: TRBD1; cdr3_aa: CASSPGQGRPGELFF
j_call: TRBJ1-1; v_call: TRBV12-3/TRBV12-4; d_call: -; cdr3_aa: CASSLLNTEAFF
j_call: TRBJ1-1; v_call: TRBV18; d_call: TRBD1; cdr3_aa: CASSPSGTGGFLAFF
j_call: TRBJ2-3; v_call: TRBV19; d_call: TRBD2; cdr3_aa: CASSIGVAGASTDTQYF
j_call: TRBJ2-7; v_call: TRBV6-2/TRBV6-3; d_call: TRBD1; cdr3_aa: CASSDPPPGQGNYEQYF
j_call: TRBJ1-5; v_call: TRBV7-9; d_call: -; cdr3_aa: CASSPIWGNNRDSNQPQHF
j_call: TRBJ2-1; v_call: TRBV28; d_call: -; cdr3_aa: CASSSIRDINNEQFF
j_call: TRBJ1-3; v_call: TRBV2; d_call: -; cdr3_aa: CASSVGRGGSGNTIYF
j_call: TRBJ2-7; v_call: TRBV2; d_call: -; cdr3_aa: CASSPDRGWDEQYF
j_call: TRBJ1-2; v_call: TRBV4-1; d_call: -; cdr3_aa: CASSQSTGLNYGYTF
j_call: TRBJ2-3; v_call: TRBV19; d_call: -; cdr3_aa: CASMWSQGERGDTQYF
j_call: TRBJ1-5; v_call: TRBV5-1; d_call: -; cdr3_aa: CASSEGPYSNQPQHF
j_call: TRBJ1-3; v_call: TRBV6-5; d_call: -; cdr3_aa: CASTHPSGTGNTIYF
j_call: TRBJ1-1; v_call: TRBV7-3; d_call: -; cdr3_aa: CASSKTGNTEAFF
j_call: TRBJ2-1; v_call: TRBV30; d_call: TRBD2; cdr3_aa: CAWSGREAYNEQFF
j_call: TRBJ2-1; v_call: TRBV3-1/TRBV3-2; d_call: TRBD1; cdr3_aa: CASSPQGVEQFF
j_call: TRBJ2-7; v_call: TRBV7-2; d_call: TRBD2; cdr3_aa: CASRTAGIYEQYF
j_call: TRBJ1-1; v_call: TRBV19; d_call: -; cdr3_aa: CASSYPPGGANEAFF
j_call: TRBJ2-3; v_call: TRBV6-1; d_call: TRBD2; cdr3_aa: CASSEGGWTDTQYF
j_call: TRBJ2-3; v_call: TRBV9; d_call: TRBD2; cdr3_aa: CASSPGLAGGADTQYF
j_call: TRBJ2-3; v_call: TRBV7-8; d_call: -; cdr3_aa: CASSLGLGLSTDTQYF
j_call: TRBJ2-1; v_call: TRBV5-1; d_call: -; cdr3_aa: CASSPVDSLHEQFF
j_call: TRBJ1-1; v_call: TRBV11-2; d_call: -; cdr3_aa: CASSPQGDSAFF
j_call: TRBJ2-2; v_call: TRBV5-4; d_call: TRBD2; cdr3_aa: CASSLASGGAGTGELFF
j_call: TRBJ2-2; v_call: TRBV5-1; d_call: TRBD2; cdr3_aa: CASSLASSGRTGELFF
j_call: TRBJ1-1; v_call: TRBV6-5; d_call: -; cdr3_aa: CASKGDTEAFF
j_call: TRBJ2-7; v_call: TRBV2; d_call: TRBD1; cdr3_aa: CASSGTGGYEQYF
j_call: TRBJ2-5; v_call: TRBV7-8; d_call: TRBD2; cdr3_aa: CASSLDELAWGTQYF
j_call: TRBJ2-7; v_call: TRBV7-9; d_call: TRBD1; cdr3_aa: CASRGTGAYEQYF
j_call: TRBJ2-7; v_call: TRBV20-1; d_call: TRBD2; cdr3_aa: CSLTSSYEQYF
j_call: TRBJ1-5; v_call: TRBV19; d_call: TRBD1; cdr3_aa: CASTPGGGYQPQHF
j_call: TRBJ2-1; v_call: TRBV19; d_call: -; cdr3_aa: CASSPRTGDGVDEQFF
j_call: TRBJ1-2; v_call: TRBV29-1; d_call: -; cdr3_aa: CSVRLRNYGYTF
j_call: TRBJ2-4; v_call: TRBV4-1; d_call: -; cdr3_aa: CASSQGGGVQLAKNIQYF
j_call: TRBJ2-3; v_call: TRBV3-1/TRBV3-2; d_call: -; cdr3_aa: CASSSESSRDTDTQYF
j_call: TRBJ2-7; v_call: TRBV6-5; d_call: TRBD2; cdr3_aa: CASSRAGGWYEQYF
j_call: TRBJ1-3; v_call: TRBV5-1; d_call: -; cdr3_aa: CASSLKGAGNTIYF
j_call: TRBJ1-1; v_call: TRBV13; d_call: TRBD1; cdr3_aa: CASSDDRGNTEAFF
j_call: TRBJ1-2; v_call: TRBV10-3; d_call: TRBD1; cdr3_aa: CAIRVTGAISNYGYTF
j_call: TRBJ2-1; v_call: TRBV10-2; d_call: TRBD2; cdr3_aa: CASGTSGRSNEQFF
j_call: TRBJ1-5; v_call: TRBV5-1; d_call: TRBD1; cdr3_aa: CASSPGTGNGQPQHF
j_call: TRBJ2-7; v_call: TRBV5-5; d_call: -; cdr3_aa: CASSSRGDREQYF
j_call: TRBJ2-7; v_call: TRBV6-5; d_call: -; cdr3_aa: CASSYSPTHYEQYF
j_call: TRBJ1-2; v_call: TRBV3-1/TRBV3-2; d_call: TRBD1; cdr3_aa: CASSQGTDYGYTF
j_call: TRBJ2-3; v_call: TRBV2; d_call: TRBD2; cdr3_aa: CASSAGLAGGSDTQYF
j_call: TRBJ2-3; v_call: TRBV24-1; d_call: TRBD1; cdr3_aa: CATSEDRSTDTQYF
j_call: TRBJ2-3; v_call: TRBV7-8; d_call: -; cdr3_aa: CASSPRWASDTQYF
j_call: TRBJ2-7; v_call: TRBV6-2/TRBV6-3; d_call: -; cdr3_aa: CASRPRTARSYEQYF
j_call: TRBJ2-5; v_call: TRBV28; d_call: -; cdr3_aa: CASSLYPSSETQYF
j_call: TRBJ1-5; v_call: TRBV24-1; d_call: TRBD1; cdr3_aa: CATSAGGYQPQHF